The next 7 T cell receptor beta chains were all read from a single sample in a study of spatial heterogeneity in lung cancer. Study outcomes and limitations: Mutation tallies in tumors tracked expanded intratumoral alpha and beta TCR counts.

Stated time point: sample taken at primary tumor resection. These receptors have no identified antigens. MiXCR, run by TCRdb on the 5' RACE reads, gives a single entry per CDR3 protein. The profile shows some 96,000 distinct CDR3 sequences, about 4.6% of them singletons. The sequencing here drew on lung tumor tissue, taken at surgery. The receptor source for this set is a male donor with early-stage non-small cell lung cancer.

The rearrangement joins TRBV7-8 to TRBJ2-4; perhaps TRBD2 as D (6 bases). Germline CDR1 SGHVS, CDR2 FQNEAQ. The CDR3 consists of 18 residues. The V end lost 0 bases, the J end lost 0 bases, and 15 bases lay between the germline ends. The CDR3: CASSLATWEVLAKNIQYF. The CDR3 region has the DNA TGTGCCAGCAGCTTAGCGACGTGGGAGGTTCTAGCCAAAAACATTCAGTACTTC.

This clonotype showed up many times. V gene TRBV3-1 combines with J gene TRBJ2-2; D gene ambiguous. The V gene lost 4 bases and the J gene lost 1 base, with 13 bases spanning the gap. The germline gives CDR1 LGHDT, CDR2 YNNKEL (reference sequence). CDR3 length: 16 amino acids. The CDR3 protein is CASSPVSRLNTGELFF. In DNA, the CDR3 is TGTGCCAGCAGCCCCGTAAGCAGGTTGAACACCGGGGAGCTGTTTTTT. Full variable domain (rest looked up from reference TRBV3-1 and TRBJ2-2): DTAVSQTPKYLVTQMGNDKSIKCEQNLGHDTMYWYKQDSKKFLKIMFSYNNKELIINETVPNRFSPKSPDKAHLNLHINSLELGDSAVYFCASSPVSRLNTGELFFGEGSRLTVL.

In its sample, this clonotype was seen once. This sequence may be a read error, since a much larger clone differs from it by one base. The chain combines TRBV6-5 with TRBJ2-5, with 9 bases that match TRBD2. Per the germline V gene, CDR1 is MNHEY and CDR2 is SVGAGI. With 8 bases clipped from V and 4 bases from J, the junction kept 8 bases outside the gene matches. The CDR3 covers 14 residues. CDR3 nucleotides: TGTGCCAGCGGCGTACTAGCGGGTGTAGAGACCCAGTACTTC. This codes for CASGVLAGVETQYF.

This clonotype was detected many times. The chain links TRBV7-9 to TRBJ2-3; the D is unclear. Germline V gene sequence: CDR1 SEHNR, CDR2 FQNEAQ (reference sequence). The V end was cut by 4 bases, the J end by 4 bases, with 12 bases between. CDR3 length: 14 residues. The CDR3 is CASSSETRPDTQYF. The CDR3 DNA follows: TGTGCCAGCAGCTCCGAGACCCGCCCAGATACGCAGTATTTT.

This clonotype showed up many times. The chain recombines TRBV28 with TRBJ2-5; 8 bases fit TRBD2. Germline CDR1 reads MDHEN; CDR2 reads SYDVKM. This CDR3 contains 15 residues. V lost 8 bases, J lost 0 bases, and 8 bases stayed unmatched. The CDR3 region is CASHGIAGNQETQYF. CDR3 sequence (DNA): TGTGCCAGCCACGGAATAGCGGGAAACCAAGAGACCCAGTACTTC.

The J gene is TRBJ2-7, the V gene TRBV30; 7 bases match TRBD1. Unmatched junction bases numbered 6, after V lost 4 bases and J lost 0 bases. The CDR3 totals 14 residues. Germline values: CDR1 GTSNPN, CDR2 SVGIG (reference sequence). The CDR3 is CAWNRGPISYEQYF. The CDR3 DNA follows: TGTGCCTGGAATAGGGGGCCTATCTCCTACGAGCAGTACTTC. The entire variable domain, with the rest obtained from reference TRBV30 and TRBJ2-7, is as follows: SQTIHQWPATLVQPVGSPLSLECTVEGTSNPNLYWYRQAAGRGLQLLFYSVGIGQISSEVPQNLSASRPQDRQFILSSKKLLLSDSGFYLCAWNRGPISYEQYFGPGTRLTVT.

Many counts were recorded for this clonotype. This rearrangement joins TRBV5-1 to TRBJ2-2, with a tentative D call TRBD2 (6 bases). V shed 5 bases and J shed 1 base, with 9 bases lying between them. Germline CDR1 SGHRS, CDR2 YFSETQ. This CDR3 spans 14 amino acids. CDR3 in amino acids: CASRGRENTGELFF. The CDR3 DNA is TGCGCCAGCAGGGGGCGGGAGAACACCGGGGAGCTGTTTTTT.